This T cell receptor (beta chain) came from a study of T-cell reconstitution after alpha-beta-depleted transplantation in children. This sample's TCRbeta library carried unique molecular identifier barcodes. One entry per CDR3 protein, called by TCRdb with MiXCR from the PCR reads. Of over 200,000 distinct CDR3 sequences in the sample, approximately 19% were seen once. Trimming shortened V by 4 bases and J by 3 bases, and 14 bases separated the two germline ends. Germline lookup yields CDR1 SGHKS and CDR2 YYEKEE (reference sequence). This CDR3 contains 14 residues. Source: PBMCs, mostly from graft donor cells, taken 360 days after TCRalphabeta/CD19-depleted stem cell transplant. The chain carries TRBV5-5 and TRBJ2-7; tentatively, D is TRBD1 (5 bases). This TCR was recovered from a male patient aged 2 to 10 who had a stem cell transplant for acute lymphoblastic leukemia, so the T cells may come from the graft donor. The CDR3 DNA follows: TGTGCCAGCAGCCCCTCAGGGAATGACTACGAGCAGTACTTC. As protein: CASSPSGNDYEQYF.